Each of the 2 T cell receptor beta chains below was sequenced from the same sample in a study of blood T cell repertoires in COVID-19 (dated by TCRdb to the early 2020s). The library was obtained by the immunoSEQ multiplex PCR assay. This is the immuneACCESS table as TCRdb keeps it, with only in-frame sequences that have V and J called. A part of the clones is gone; compared with another copy, unresolved V genes explain less than half, and the rest is unexplained. Within this sample are roughly 180,000 clones, with roughly 85% of them counted one time only. Under 9.5% of the sample comes from the top ten. The sequencing sample was made of peripheral blood. The receptor set was obtained from an older woman with acute or convalescent COVID-19.

The chain recombines TRBV7-9 with TRBJ2-7; D ambiguous. Germline V lookup: CDR1 SEHNR, CDR2 FQNEAQ (reference sequence). V lost 0 bases and J lost 2, with 8 bases in between. The CDR3 is 14 amino acids. This CDR3 is CASSLAGVTYEQYF. CDR3 in DNA: TGTGCCAGCAGCTTAGCGGGCGTAACCTACGAGCAGTACTTC.

This rearrangement joins TRBV10-3 to TRBJ1-3; D gene uncertain. Germline CDR1 reads ENHRY; CDR2 reads SYGVKD. V was shortened by 11 bases and J by 0 bases, with 17 bases between the two germline ends. The length of the CDR3 is 15 residues. CDR3 protein: CASYSGTLSGNTIYF. Written as DNA, the CDR3 is TGTGCCTCCTACTCAGGAACCCTCTCTGGAAACACCATATATTTT.